This section outlines one T cell receptor beta chain sequence together with its context. Its antigen remains unknown. The CDR3 totals 13 residues. The germline V gene has CDR1 LNHDA and CDR2 SQIVND (reference sequence). Trimming removed 6 bases from V and 4 bases from J, with 12 bases in between. This record comes from a study of T cells after yellow fever vaccination. Study-wide context: SMART-Seq v4 Ultra Low Input handled preparation of low-cell-number fractions.

Broader study findings: Subsequent to the booster, the majority of primary-vaccination clones reappeared (around 97% CD4, roughly 90% CD8). The presence of abundant clonotypes contaminating from the bulk population was possible in FACS-sorted repertoires.

Generation of TCR cDNA used 5'RACE template switching (which added a universal primer site and UMIs). TCRdb reprocessed the 5' RACE reads with MiXCR, giving one entry per CDR3 protein. Of about 260,000 distinct CDR3 sequences in the sample, over 10% were seen once. Here the sequenced sample was CD4+ T cells sorted from PBMCs, taken 45 days after the yellow fever booster vaccination. The receptor was derived from a man between 25 and 39 years old who received the YFV17D yellow fever vaccine. The chain couples TRBV19 to TRBJ1-2, with a tentative D call TRBD1 (6 bases). CDR3: CASRRGTFYGYTF. CDR3 DNA: TGTGCCAGTAGACGAGGGACATTCTATGGCTACACCTTC.